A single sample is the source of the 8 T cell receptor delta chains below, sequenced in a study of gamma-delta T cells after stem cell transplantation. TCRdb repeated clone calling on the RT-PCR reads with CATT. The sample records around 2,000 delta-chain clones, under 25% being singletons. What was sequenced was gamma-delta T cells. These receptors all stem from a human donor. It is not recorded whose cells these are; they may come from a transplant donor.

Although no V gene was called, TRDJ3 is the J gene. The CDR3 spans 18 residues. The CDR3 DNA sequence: TGTGCCACCGCCGGTACTACCTTAAGCTCCTGGGACACCCGACAGATGTTTTTC. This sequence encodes CATAGTTLSSWDTRQMFF.

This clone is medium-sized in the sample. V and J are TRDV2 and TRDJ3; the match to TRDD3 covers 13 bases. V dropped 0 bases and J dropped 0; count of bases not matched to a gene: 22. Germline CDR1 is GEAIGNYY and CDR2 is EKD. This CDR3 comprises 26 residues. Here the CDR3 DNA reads TGTGCCTGTGACACCGCCGGGTTACACCCAGGTACTGGGGGATACGCCGTCTCCTGGGACACCCGACAGATGTTTTTC. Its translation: CACDTAGLHPGTGGYAVSWDTRQMFF.

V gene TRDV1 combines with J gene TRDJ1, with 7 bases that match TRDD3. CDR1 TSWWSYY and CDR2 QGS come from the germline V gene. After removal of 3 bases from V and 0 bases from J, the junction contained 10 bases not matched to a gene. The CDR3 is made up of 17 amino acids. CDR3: CALGDPSGGGYTDKLIF. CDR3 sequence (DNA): TGTGCTCTTGGGGACCCCTCTGGGGGGGGGTACACCGATAAACTCATCTTT.

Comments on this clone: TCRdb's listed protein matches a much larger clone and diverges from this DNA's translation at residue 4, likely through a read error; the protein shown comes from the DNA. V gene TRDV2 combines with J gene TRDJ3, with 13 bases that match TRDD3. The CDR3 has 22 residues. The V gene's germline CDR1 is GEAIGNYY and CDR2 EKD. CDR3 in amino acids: CACGTLDPTGGYASWDTRQMFF. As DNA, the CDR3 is TGTGCCTGTGGCACCCTGGATCCTACTGGGGGATACGCCTCCTGGGACACCCGACAGATGTTTTTC.

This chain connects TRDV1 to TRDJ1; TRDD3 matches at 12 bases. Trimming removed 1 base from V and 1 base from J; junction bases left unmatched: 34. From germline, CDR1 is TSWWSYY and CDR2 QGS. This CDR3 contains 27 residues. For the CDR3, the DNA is TGTGCTCTTGGGGAACCAACTTCCTCCCTAGAGGGTGTGTACTGGGGGATACTAGGGCGGGTCACCGATAAACTCATCTTT. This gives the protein CALGEPTSSLEGVYWGILGRVTDKLIF.

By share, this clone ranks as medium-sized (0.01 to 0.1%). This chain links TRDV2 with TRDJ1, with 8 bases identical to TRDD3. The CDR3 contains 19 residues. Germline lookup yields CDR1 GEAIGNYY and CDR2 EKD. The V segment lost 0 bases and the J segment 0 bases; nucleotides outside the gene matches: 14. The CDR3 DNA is TGTGCCTGTGACACCGCCTCTTCCACTGGGGGCTCGTACACCGATAAACTCATCTTT. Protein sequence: CACDTASSTGGSYTDKLIF.

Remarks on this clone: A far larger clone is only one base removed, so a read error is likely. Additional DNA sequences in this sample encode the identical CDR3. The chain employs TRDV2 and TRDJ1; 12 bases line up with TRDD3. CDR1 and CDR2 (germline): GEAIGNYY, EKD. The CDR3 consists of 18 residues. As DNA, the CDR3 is TGCGCCTGTGACTACTTACTGGGGGATACCACTTACACCGATAAACTCATCTTT. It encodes CACDYLLGDTTYTDKLIF.

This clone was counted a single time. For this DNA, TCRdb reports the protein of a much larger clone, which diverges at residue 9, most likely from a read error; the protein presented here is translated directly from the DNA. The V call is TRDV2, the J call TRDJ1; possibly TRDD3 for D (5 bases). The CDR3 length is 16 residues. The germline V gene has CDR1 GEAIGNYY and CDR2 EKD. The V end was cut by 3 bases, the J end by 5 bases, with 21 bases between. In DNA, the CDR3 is TGTGCCTGTGACTTCTTGGAGGGATGCGCGGGGGATAAACTCATCTTT. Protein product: CACDFLEGCAGDKLIF.